The T cell receptor beta chain described here comes from a study of beta chain features in type 1 diabetes. Study-level points and caveats: A moderate, significant TCRB CDR3 shortening appeared in type 1 diabetes across four CD4+ subsets. cDNA-based sequencing might over-represent cells highly expressing TCR.

This CDR3 has 15 residues. Per germline, CDR1 LNHDA and CDR2 SQIVND (reference sequence). V shed 5 bases, J shed 6 bases, and the junction held 7 bases outside the gene matches. Of the isolated RNA, all was reverse transcribed, and so the sequenced material was expressed TCRB transcripts. The protocol was immunoSEQ multiplex PCR, while the TCRdb copy is restricted to in-frame clones and leaves out a portion. The sample holds roughly 180,000 clones, around 7.8% seen once. Populations obtained by sorting all exceeded 95% purity. Worth noting for this clone: The antigen remains undetermined.

Sequencing was done on a sample of central memory CD4+ T cells from blood. The rearrangement uses TRBV19 and TRBJ2-2; 9 bases align to TRBD1. This receptor was identified in a woman aged 40-49 years with type 1 diabetes. The CDR3 DNA reads as TGTGCCAGTAGTGCCTGGGACAGGGAGGCCGGGGAGCTGTTTTTT. As protein: CASSAWDREAGELFF.